These T cell receptor beta chains were read from a single sample in a study of blood T cell repertoires in COVID-19. Clones were read by immunoSEQ multiplex PCR, and TCRdb kept only the in-frame ones, dropping some. The sample contains 200,000 to 250,000 clones, 80% of which appear only once. The specimen was peripheral blood. These receptors originate from a woman aged 65 to 85 with acute or convalescent COVID-19. Each CDR3 is given with its conserved first and last residue. The D gene is left open where the match is weak. Clone size appears in some rows only: once, few, many, or a class for an expanded clone.

clone_size j_call v_call d_call cdr3_aa cdr3_nt
- TRBJ2-1 TRBV10-2 - CASSEPPRVGSYNEQFF TGCGCCAGCAGTGAGCCCCCCCGGGTTGGCTCCTACAATGAGCAGTTCTTC
- TRBJ2-7 TRBV7-2 - CASSLTRGHTYEQYF TGTGCCAGCAGCTTAACGCGGGGTCATACCTACGAGCAGTACTTC
- TRBJ2-5 TRBV5-8 TRBD1 CASGNRGRWYETQYF TGTGCCAGCGGAAACAGGGGGCGGTGGTATGAGACCCAGTACTTC
once TRBJ1-2 TRBV5-6 - CASSGGNYGYTF TGTGCCAGCAGCGGCGGCAACTATGGCTACACCTTC
- TRBJ2-5 TRBV24-1 TRBD1 CATSTGDPPRETQYF TGTGCCACCAGTACAGGGGACCCCCCCCGAGAGACCCAGTACTTC
- TRBJ1-1 TRBV19 - CASSIGENTEAFF TGTGCCAGTAGTATAGGCGAAAACACTGAAGCTTTCTTT
- TRBJ1-2 TRBV2 TRBD1 CASSGPAGQGEDYGYTF TGTGCCAGCAGTGGCCCCGCCGGACAGGGGGAAGACTATGGCTACACCTTC
- TRBJ1-2 TRBV5-4 - CASSLGSAGESYGYTF TGTGCCAGCAGCTTGGGGAGCGCCGGGGAGAGCTATGGCTACACCTTC
- TRBJ2-5 TRBV9 TRBD2 CASSVNSGGPQETQYF TGTGCCAGCAGCGTTAATAGCGGGGGGCCACAAGAGACCCAGTACTTC
- TRBJ1-4 TRBV24-1 TRBD1 CATSVLGTGGEKLFF TGTGCCACCAGTGTCCTCGGGACAGGGGGCGAAAAACTGTTTTTT
once TRBJ2-7 TRBV10-1 - CARKSGLQAYEQHF TGCGCCAGAAAATCCGGACTCCAAGCTTACGAGCAGCACTTC
- TRBJ1-5 TRBV9 - CASSSGDRNQPQHF TGTGCCAGCAGCTCAGGGGACCGCAATCAGCCCCAGCATTTT
- TRBJ2-5 TRBV10-3 TRBD1 CAIRRGQGGETQYF TGTGCCATCAGACGGGGACAGGGCGGTGAGACCCAGTACTTC
- TRBJ2-7 TRBV27 TRBD1 CASSLSLWTGGNEQYF TGTGCCAGCAGTTTATCTCTTTGGACAGGGGGCAACGAGCAGTACTTC
- TRBJ1-2 TRBV6-2/TRBV6-3 - CASSYSIGSNYGYTF TGTGCCAGCAGTTACTCAATCGGGAGTAACTATGGCTACACCTTC
- TRBJ2-3 TRBV23-1 TRBD2 CASSQSKGKMEERGSTSDTQYF TGCGCCAGCAGTCAATCTAAGGGGAAGATGGAAGAGCGGGGGTCCACCTCTGATACGCAGTATTTT
many TRBJ2-2 TRBV2 - CASSARAPENTGELFF TGTGCCAGCAGTGCCAGGGCCCCGGAAAACACCGGGGAGCTGTTTTTT
- TRBJ2-3 TRBV5-1 - CASSAAGGTDTQYF TGCGCCAGCTCGGCCGCGGGTGGCACAGATACGCAGTATTTT
- TRBJ1-1 TRBV2 - CASGKGKGNTEAFF TGTGCCAGCGGAAAGGGGAAAGGGAACACTGAAGCTTTCTTT
- TRBJ1-5 TRBV30 TRBD1 CAWQDRGLSNQPQHF TGTGCCTGGCAGGACAGGGGGTTGAGCAATCAGCCCCAGCATTTT
- TRBJ1-6 TRBV5-1 - CASPLCGVSPLHF TGCGCCAGCCCCTTGTGCGGGGTATCGCCCCTCCACTTT
- TRBJ2-1 TRBV15 TRBD1 CATSRRQGSGEGEQFF TGTGCCACCAGCAGGAGACAGGGCTCCGGCGAAGGTGAGCAGTTCTTC
few TRBJ2-6 TRBV5-1 TRBD1 CASSASGQAGANVLTF TGCGCCAGCAGCGCATCTGGACAGGCTGGGGCCAACGTCCTGACTTTC
- TRBJ1-2 TRBV14 TRBD1 CASSNRDRVDYGYTF TGTGCCAGCAGCAACCGGGACAGGGTGGACTATGGCTACACCTTC
- TRBJ1-4 TRBV19 - CASSRIRGSTNEKLFF TGTGCCAGTAGTAGGATACGGGGGTCAACTAATGAAAAACTGTTTTTT
- TRBJ2-1 TRBV18 TRBD2 CASSPPGTSGNEQFF TGTGCCAGCTCACCCCCCGGGACTAGCGGGAATGAGCAGTTCTTC
- TRBJ2-7 TRBV7-3 - CASSPGRSRHEQYF TGTGCCAGCAGCCCAGGGAGGAGCCGCCACGAGCAGTACTTC
- TRBJ1-2 TRBV5-1 - CASSLETGYGYTF TGCGCCAGCAGCTTGGAGACAGGCTATGGCTACACCTTC
- TRBJ1-4 TRBV2 - CASSEVGVGNEKLFF TGTGCCAGCAGTGAAGTCGGGGTCGGGAATGAAAAACTGTTTTTT
- TRBJ2-3 TRBV5-4 TRBD2 CASSLAGGRGDTQYF TGTGCCAGCAGCTTGGCGGGGGGAAGAGGAGATACGCAGTATTTT
- TRBJ2-5 TRBV5-1 TRBD1 CASSYSKGAVETQYF TGCGCCAGCAGCTATAGTAAGGGGGCGGTTGAGACCCAGTACTTC
- TRBJ2-7 TRBV12-3/TRBV12-4 - CASSFQVRGEQYF TGTGCCAGCAGTTTTCAGGTTCGTGGGGAGCAGTACTTC
- TRBJ2-7 TRBV11-2 - CASSVQGYNDEQYF TGTGCCAGCAGCGTACAGGGTTATAATGACGAGCAGTACTTC
few TRBJ2-2 TRBV9 TRBD1 CASTLEGGGTGNTGELFF TGTGCCAGCACCTTAGAGGGTGGAGGGACAGGGAACACCGGGGAGCTGTTTTTT
few TRBJ2-1 TRBV20-1 - CSATDRNEQFF TGCAGTGCTACTGATCGCAATGAGCAGTTCTTC
- TRBJ2-2 TRBV18 - CASSFDTSWSGELFF TGTGCCAGCTCATTCGACACTTCATGGTCCGGGGAGCTGTTTTTT
- TRBJ1-5 TRBV24-1 - CATSDHLGGYNQPQHF TGTGCCACCAGTGACCACCTCGGGGGTTACAATCAGCCCCAGCATTTT
once TRBJ2-5 TRBV7-2 - CASSPLGGTLQETQYF TGTGCCAGCAGCCCCCTGGGGGGTACCCTCCAAGAGACCCAGTACTTC
- TRBJ2-3 TRBV5-8 - CASSLAPSTLDTQYF TGTGCCAGCAGCTTAGCACCATCAACCCTAGATACGCAGTATTTT
- TRBJ2-3 TRBV5-6 TRBD1 CASSLYSTGGASDTQYF TGTGCCAGCAGCTTGTACTCGACAGGGGGCGCCTCAGATACGCAGTATTTT
- TRBJ2-2 TRBV7-9 TRBD1 CASIITGVGTGELFF TGTGCCAGCATCATCACAGGGGTTGGGACCGGGGAGCTGTTTTTT